The entry below gives a single T cell receptor beta chain sequence along with its context. A much larger clonotype is one base distant, so this may be a read error. CDR1 is DFQATT, CDR2 SNEGSKA, per germline (reference sequence). The CDR3 totals 16 residues. This sample's RNA came from whole unsorted tissue. This specimen belongs to a study of tumor and adjacent non-tumor tissue in lung cancer. TCRbeta libraries were built with three rounds of nested PCR, modified from ARM-PCR. TCRdb used MiXCR to reprocess the multiplex PCR reads, holding one entry per CDR3 protein. The sample shows around 120,000 distinct CDR3 sequences, around three fifths of them seen only once.

The sequencing input was lung tumor tissue. This chain links TRBV20-1 with TRBJ1-1, with 7 bases fitting TRBD1. The TCR sequence derives from a man aged 30-40 years with non-small cell lung cancer. CDR3 sequence (DNA): TGCAGTGCTAGAGTTCCGACAGGGAATCTGAACATTGAAGCTTTCTTT. Residues: CSARVPTGNLNIEAFF.